This TCR beta chain was captured in a study of cytomegalovirus exposure and HLA in healthy donors. PCR involved 60 Vbeta and 13 Jbeta primers. Profiling relied on immunoSEQ multiplex PCR, and the TCRdb table lists in-frame clones only, not all of them. The sample records some 110,000 clones, roughly four fifths being singletons. V dropped 1 base and J dropped 8; count of bases not matched to a gene: 17. The CDR3 covers 18 residues. This clone was counted a few times. The chain has TRBV5-7 and TRBJ1-4, with 7 bases fitting TRBD1. TRBV5-7 is placed among ORFs of uncertain function. Source material: PBMCs. The TCR was taken from a man aged 50 or older in good health and CMV-seronegative. CDR3 coding DNA: TGTGCCAGCAGCTTGTGGCTAAAAACAGGGGTCTCCACGGAAAAACTGTTTTTT. Residues: CASSLWLKTGVSTEKLFF.